Detailed here is one T cell receptor (beta chain). The antigen is undetermined. Clones were sequenced by immunoSEQ multiplex PCR, and TCRdb holds only the in-frame ones, with some missing. The data contain 90,000 to 130,000 clones, about 90% of them singletons. These data belong to a study of T cell responses to AZD1222 COVID-19 vaccine. Study-wide points: Possibly, clonal diversity was underestimated; donors were largely white British and included more females. Spike-specific TCR depth and breadth grew after two AZD1222 doses. Spike regions recognized by vaccine-associated CD4 TCRs spanned the protein, led by 160-218 and 743-854.

The CDR3 is 13 residues long. The germline V gene has CDR1 WSHSY and CDR2 SAAADI. The V gene lost 1 base and the J gene lost 8 bases, with 11 bases spanning the gap. Sample: peripheral blood, taken on day 0 of AZD1222 vaccination. The sequence was collected from an adult in good health. The chain recombines TRBV10-2 with TRBJ1-2; TRBD1 is a possible D gene (6 bases). Here the CDR3 DNA reads TGCGCCAGCAGTGAGTTTGCAGGGGTGGGCTACACCTTC. Amino acid sequence: CASSEFAGVGYTF.